Listed below are T cell receptor beta chains from one sample, sequenced in a study of blood T cell repertoires in COVID-19. Only in-frame clones appear in the TCRdb table, and some are missing; sequencing was by immunoSEQ multiplex PCR. Among about 150,000 clones listed, about nine tenths were seen once. The specimen sequenced was PBMCs or T cells enriched from blood (not recorded which). All receptors come from a woman between 40 and 50 years old who had been exposed to COVID-19. Both conserved end residues are part of each CDR3. The D gene is left open where the match is weak. Size is stated for part of the rows, as once, few or many counts, or as a class when the clone is expanded.

clone_size d_call j_call v_call cdr3_aa cdr3_nt
few - TRBJ2-3 TRBV7-8 CASWGQVTDTQYF TGTGCCAGCTGGGGCCAGGTAACAGATACGCAGTATTTT
- - TRBJ2-7 TRBV7-2 CASSSTRYEQYF TGTGCCAGCAGCAGCACCCGCTACGAGCAGTACTTC
- TRBD1 TRBJ1-4 TRBV4-3 CASSLRQGGDEKLFF TGCGCCAGCAGCCTCCGACAGGGTGGGGATGAAAAACTGTTTTTT
- - TRBJ1-1 TRBV3-1/TRBV3-2 CASSPGVPLEAFF TGTGCCAGCAGCCCAGGGGTCCCCCTCGAAGCTTTCTTT
once - TRBJ2-5 TRBV2 CASSEEPGETQYF TGTGCCAGCAGTGAAGAGCCGGGTGAGACCCAGTACTTC
- - TRBJ1-2 TRBV18 CASSPTGKEYGYTF TGTGCCAGCTCACCAACGGGGAAGGAGTATGGCTACACCTTC
- TRBD2 TRBJ2-7 TRBV7-9 CASGTSMGGNYEQYF TGTGCCAGCGGAACGTCCATGGGGGGGAACTACGAGCAGTACTTC
once - TRBJ2-3 TRBV4-3 CASSRENVADTQYF TGCGCCAGCAGCCGCGAGAACGTGGCAGATACGCAGTATTTT
- - TRBJ2-3 TRBV4-1 CASSQDWGREADTQYF TGCGCCAGCAGCCAAGATTGGGGCAGGGAGGCAGATACGCAGTATTTT
- - TRBJ1-6 TRBV27 CASMFGGGSSYNSPLHF TGTGCCAGCATGTTCGGGGGGGGGAGCTCCTATAATTCACCCCTCCACTTT
few TRBD1 TRBJ1-2 TRBV9 CASSVEDRGVYGYTF TGTGCCAGCAGCGTAGAGGACAGGGGGGTATATGGCTACACCTTC
- - TRBJ1-3 TRBV29-1 CSVEYTGLKGNTIYF TGCAGCGTTGAATATACAGGGTTGAAAGGAAACACCATATATTTT
few - TRBJ2-7 TRBV7-2 CASAGRKGSYEQYF TGTGCCAGCGCAGGGAGGAAGGGTTCCTACGAGCAGTACTTC
- TRBD1 TRBJ1-5 TRBV6-6 CASSGTGGRDQPQHF TGTGCCAGCAGCGGCACAGGGGGGAGAGATCAGCCCCAGCATTTT
- - TRBJ2-5 TRBV9 CASSSGQTQYF TGTGCCAGCAGCTCAGGTCAGACCCAGTACTTC
- - TRBJ2-1 TRBV6-5 CASSKRLGSYNEQFF TGTGCCAGCAGCAAAAGACTGGGCTCCTACAATGAGCAGTTCTTC
- TRBD1 TRBJ1-1 TRBV5-1 CASSKGQGGQLGMNTEAFF TGCGCCAGCAGTAAAGGACAGGGGGGACAATTGGGCATGAACACTGAAGCTTTCTTT
- - TRBJ1-1 TRBV4-1 CASRLLGQNTEAFF TGCGCCAGTCGATTGTTAGGACAGAACACTGAAGCTTTCTTT
few TRBD1 TRBJ1-2 TRBV19 CASTSGQGSSGYTF TGTGCCAGTACCTCCGGACAGGGATCGTCTGGCTACACCTTC
once - TRBJ1-2 TRBV9 CASSVGVGQGAAYGYTF TGTGCCAGCAGCGTAGGGGTGGGGCAGGGTGCGGCCTATGGCTACACCTTC
- - TRBJ1-1 TRBV6-2/TRBV6-3 CASSNWGSEAFF TGTGCCAGCAGTAACTGGGGCTCCGAAGCTTTCTTT
- - TRBJ2-4 TRBV5-7 CASSSFSRVLAKNIQYF TGTGCCAGCAGCTCTTTCTCCAGGGTCTTGGCCAAAAACATTCAGTACTTC
- - TRBJ1-6 TRBV28 CASSGETGNSPLHF TGTGCCAGCTCTGGGGAAACGGGAAATTCACCCCTCCACTTT
- - TRBJ1-5 TRBV5-4 CASSLAGGNQPQHF TGTGCCAGCAGCTTGGCGGGAGGGAATCAGCCCCAGCATTTT
- - TRBJ1-1 TRBV25-1 CASSILEGAEAFF -
- - TRBJ2-7 TRBV6-5 CASSSVMAAYEQYF TGTGCCAGCAGTTCCGTCATGGCAGCCTACGAGCAGTACTTC
once - TRBJ1-1 TRBV19 CASNNLPDTEAFF TGTGCCAGTAATAACCTGCCGGACACTGAAGCTTTCTTT
- TRBD2 TRBJ2-1 TRBV4-1 CASSRTGTSGGFYNEQFF TGCGCCAGCAGCCGGACCGGGACTAGCGGGGGCTTCTACAATGAGCAGTTCTTC
- TRBD2 TRBJ2-1 TRBV27 CASSSTSGGYNEQFF TGTGCCAGCAGTTCGACAAGCGGGGGGTACAATGAGCAGTTCTTC
- - TRBJ1-1 TRBV19 CASRKQDLNTEAFF TGTGCCAGTAGGAAACAGGACCTGAACACTGAAGCTTTCTTT
- - TRBJ2-3 TRBV29-1 CSVEPGPGGTDTQYF TGCAGCGTTGAACCTGGCCCTGGAGGGACAGATACGCAGTATTTT
- - TRBJ1-5 TRBV19 CASSTPGLPNQPQHF TGTGCCAGTAGTACGCCGGGACTCCCCAATCAGCCCCAGCATTTT
- TRBD1 TRBJ2-4 TRBV19 CASSNQGEAKNIQYF TGTGCCAGTAGTAACCAGGGGGAGGCCAAAAACATTCAGTACTTC
- TRBD1 TRBJ1-5 TRBV4-3 CASSHGGEGGWVPQHF TGCGCCAGCAGCCACGGGGGGGAAGGGGGCTGGGTGCCCCAGCATTTT
- TRBD1 TRBJ2-5 TRBV5-1 CASSPGQGGETQYF TGCGCCAGCAGCCCTGGACAGGGCGGAGAGACCCAGTACTTC
few - TRBJ1-2 TRBV29-1 CSVDGGIGGYTF TGCAGCGTGGACGGGGGGATAGGTGGCTACACCTTC
- - TRBJ1-5 TRBV3-1/TRBV3-2 CASSQDPGGLSNQPQHF TGTGCCAGCAGCCAAGACCCGGGGGGTCTTAGCAATCAGCCCCAGCATTTT
- - TRBJ2-5 TRBV28 CASSFGPIRETQYF TGTGCCAGCAGTTTTGGCCCAATCCGAGAGACCCAGTACTTC
- - TRBJ1-5 TRBV6-5 CASSYSGFNQPQHF TGTGCCAGCAGTTACTCCGGGTTTAATCAGCCCCAGCATTTT
- TRBD1 TRBJ1-2 TRBV18 CASSPTATGETNYGYTF TGTGCCAGCTCACCAACGGCCACAGGGGAGACTAACTATGGCTACACCTTC
- - TRBJ2-1 TRBV6-4 CASSSYPHEQFF TGTGCCAGCAGTAGCTATCCCCATGAGCAGTTCTTC
- - TRBJ2-7 TRBV11-2 CASSLLLSGVRYEQYF TGTGCCAGCAGCTTACTTTTATCAGGGGTTAGGTACGAGCAGTACTTC
- TRBD1 TRBJ1-5 TRBV6-2/TRBV6-3 CASSPNRGYYSNQPQHF TGTGCCAGCAGTCCCAACAGGGGTTACTATAGCAATCAGCCCCAGCATTTT
few TRBD1 TRBJ2-5 TRBV9 CASSSRDREKETQYF TGTGCCAGCAGCTCCCGGGACAGGGAAAAAGAGACCCAGTACTTC
- - TRBJ1-4 TRBV19 CASTLAGIGEKLFF TGTGCCAGTACCCTGGCCGGGATCGGTGAAAAACTGTTTTTT
- TRBD1 TRBJ2-2 TRBV5-1 CASSATGYYTGELFF TGCGCCAGCAGCGCGACAGGGTATTACACCGGGGAGCTGTTTTTT
- TRBD2 TRBJ2-3 TRBV20-1 CSASRGGGTDTQYF TGCAGTGCTAGTCGCGGGGGGGGCACAGATACGCAGTATTTT
- - TRBJ2-7 TRBV28 CASRSSYEQYF TGTGCCAGCAGGTCTTCCTACGAGCAGTACTTC
once TRBD1 TRBJ1-1 TRBV7-9 CASSVQGTEAFF TGTGCCAGCAGCGTACAGGGGACTGAAGCTTTCTTT
- TRBD2 TRBJ2-2 TRBV2 CASSTSEGTGELFF TGTGCCAGCAGTACTAGCGAGGGCACCGGGGAGCTGTTTTTT
- - TRBJ2-2 TRBV10-1 CASGQGAGELFF TGCGCCTCGGGACAAGGGGCCGGGGAGCTGTTTTTT
once TRBD1 TRBJ2-5 TRBV20-1 CSANRGETQYF TGCAGTGCTAACAGGGGGGAGACCCAGTACTTC
- - TRBJ1-6 TRBV7-2 CASSFPIEGGGDNSPLHF TGTGCCAGCAGTTTTCCTATAGAGGGTGGAGGGGATAATTCACCCCTCCACTTT
- TRBD1 TRBJ2-3 TRBV2 CASYRTGGLTDTQYF TGTGCCAGCTACAGGACAGGGGGCCTCACAGATACGCAGTATTTT
- - TRBJ2-3 TRBV3-1/TRBV3-2 CASSLGATVNTQYF TGTGCCAGCAGCCTGGGCGCCACAGTGAATACGCAGTATTTT